The clone carrying this TCR beta chain was found a few times. The target antigen is unknown. A multiplex PCR was run with 60 Vbeta primers and 13 Jbeta primers. Here immunoSEQ multiplex PCR was the method, and the copy in TCRdb shows in-frame clones only, minus some. Of about 140,000 clones in the sample, about two thirds are singletons; the top ten hold roughly 2.5%. These data originate in a study of cytomegalovirus exposure and HLA in healthy donors. Overall study results and limits: An analysis was carried out at a later point. It showed that HLA-associated TCR beta chains were more clonally expanded than equally common non-associated chains. It was in a later analysis that TCR association rates were seen to vary by HLA locus, highest for DRB1 and lowest for HLA-C. Sequencing probably produced one cluster of sequence variants that were highly shared. Looking again later, the authors saw that most CMV-associated TCR beta chains seemed HLA-restricted.

Germline trimming cut 6 bases from V and 1 base from J; bases unmatched to any gene: 5. Per the germline V gene, CDR1 is SEHNR and CDR2 is FQNEAQ (reference sequence). CDR3 size: 15 residues. The sequence derives from a woman in her thirties or forties in good health and CMV-seronegative. J is TRBJ2-7 and V is TRBV7-9; 11 bases agree with TRBD1. What was sequenced was PBMCs. The CDR3 nucleotides are TGTGCCAGCAGACCCGGGACAGGGGGTTCCTACGAGCAGTACTTC. Protein: CASRPGTGGSYEQYF. Full variable domain (missing parts from reference TRBV7-9 and TRBJ2-7): DTGVSQNPRHKITKRGQNVTFRCDPISEHNRLYWYRQTLGQGPEFLTYFQNEAQLEKSRLLSDRFSAERPKGSFSTLEIQRTEQGDSAMYLCASRPGTGGSYEQYFGPGTRLTVT.